This T cell receptor (beta chain) is drawn from a study of brain T cells in children with intractable seizures. Using immunoSEQ multiplex PCR, the repertoire was profiled, and TCRdb retains in-frame clones only, with some absent. Of about 350,000 clones in the sample, nearly 95% were seen once. Study-wide results and limits: Clones missing pre-surgery may reflect undersampling of that blood sample.

The time point denotes: blood from clinic visit 5 months post-surgery; TSC patient then seizure free. Surgery cases with the highest brain T cell transcript signatures were chosen for sequencing. About this clone: As yet, its antigen is unknown.

The sample here was peripheral blood, taken 4 to 6 months after surgery. The clonotype comes from a boy in the first two years of life with tuberous sclerosis and intractable seizures.

CDR3 protein: CASSSGTDGETQYF. In DNA, the CDR3 is TGTGCCAGCAGCTCCGGGACAGATGGAGAGACCCAGTACTTC. The chain uses TRBV7-9 and TRBJ2-5; TRBD1 aligns across 7 bases. V shed 4 bases and J 4 bases; nucleotides not matched to a gene: 6. The length of the CDR3 is 14 residues. Germline lookup yields CDR1 SEHNR and CDR2 FQNEAQ (reference sequence).